One sample yielded the 30 T cell receptor beta chains listed below, sequenced in a study of T cell responses to AZD1222 COVID-19 vaccine. TCRdb's table, derived via immunoSEQ multiplex PCR, lists solely in-frame clones and lacks some. The profile shows approximately 140,000 clones, under 95% of them singletons. The sequenced sample was peripheral blood, obtained 28 days after the second AZD1222 dose. The receptors here all came from an adult who received the AZD1222 COVID-19 vaccine.

This chain links TRBV28 with TRBJ2-5, with TRBD2 identical over 8 bases. CDR3 length equals 16 residues. Germline values: CDR1 MDHEN, CDR2 SYDVKM. The V gene end was trimmed by 6 bases and the J gene end by 5 bases; junction bases not matched to a gene: 14. CDR3 protein: CASSPGGAGRVETQYF. The CDR3 DNA follows: TGTGCCAGCAGCCCCGGGGGGGCGGGACGAGTGGAGACCCAGTACTTC.

The chain recombines TRBV12-3 or TRBV12-4 with TRBJ2-1; the D gene is possibly TRBD2 (5 bases). The length of the CDR3 is 13 residues. With 6 bases removed from V and 4 bases from J, the gap between germline ends came to 10 bases. This chain's CDR3 is CASSRPGYNEQFF. The CDR3 nucleotides are TGTGCCAGCAGCCGTCCGGGATACAATGAGCAGTTCTTC.

J is TRBJ1-1 and V is TRBV19; D might be TRBD1 (6 bases). Germline lookup yields CDR1 LNHDA and CDR2 SQIVND (reference sequence). CDR3 length: 13 amino acids. The V end was cut by 3 bases, the J end by 5 bases, with 10 bases between. The CDR3 nucleotides read TGTGCCAGTAGTATCCCAGGGGTTACTGAAGCTTTCTTT. Translated, it gives CASSIPGVTEAFF.

The rearrangement joins TRBV10-1 to TRBJ1-1, with D perhaps TRBD1 (5 bases). The CDR3 runs to 15 residues. Germline V gives CDR1 WNHNN, CDR2 SYGVQD (reference sequence). The ends were cut back, 0 bases at V and 4 bases at J, with 12 bases in the middle. CDR3 in DNA: TGCGCCAGCAGTGAGTCGTTGGGGGGTGGCACTGAAGCTTTCTTT. Amino acid sequence: CASSESLGGGTEAFF.

This sequence joins TRBV10-2 and TRBJ2-7; D possibly uses TRBD1 or TRBD2 (5 bases each). Germline lookup yields CDR1 WSHSY and CDR2 SAAADI. Trimming pared 4 bases from V and 2 bases from J, leaving 9 bases between. The CDR3 spans 13 residues. CDR3 DNA sequence: TGCGCCAGCAGTGCGGGGACGACCTACGAGCAGTACTTC. Protein product: CASSAGTTYEQYF.

The chain uses TRBV12-3 or TRBV12-4 and TRBJ2-7; D gene unclear. The CDR3 runs to 12 residues. V shed 5 bases and J shed 2 bases, with 7 bases lying between them. CDR3 sequence: CASSPKPYEQYF. CDR3 DNA sequence: TGTGCCAGCAGTCCAAAACCCTACGAGCAGTACTTC.

This rearrangement joins TRBV27 to TRBJ1-2, with D possibly TRBD1 on 6 matching bases. The V end lost 4 bases, the J end lost 4 bases, and 22 bases lay between the germline ends. Germline CDR1 MNHEY, CDR2 SMNVEV (reference sequence). The CDR3 loop spans 17 amino acids. The CDR3 region is CASSSLGTTPSSYGYTF. CDR3 nucleotide sequence: TGTGCCAGCAGTTCACTCGGGACAACCCCTTCCTCCTATGGCTACACCTTC.

V usage is TRBV19 and J usage is TRBJ2-1, with 8 bases matching TRBD1. The germline V gene encodes CDR1 LNHDA and CDR2 SQIVND (reference sequence). The V and J ends lost 5 bases and 4 bases, in that order; junction bases with no gene match: 13. This CDR3 is 17 amino acids long. As DNA, the CDR3 is TGTGCCAGTAGTGGCCGGACAGGGTCTACTTCTTACAATGAGCAGTTCTTC. The encoded protein is CASSGRTGSTSYNEQFF.

The J gene is TRBJ1-1, the V gene TRBV25-1; tentatively, D is TRBD1 (5 bases). Germline CDR1 MGHDK, CDR2 SYGVNS. Trimming removed 8 bases from V and 4 bases from J, with 17 bases in between. This CDR3 region has 14 residues. DNA for the CDR3: TGTGCCAGCGGCCGGGACGGTCCCGTCACTGAAGCTTTCTTT. Translated: CASGRDGPVTEAFF.

This chain connects TRBV7-9 to TRBJ2-3; 8 bases map to TRBD2. This CDR3 comprises 16 residues. The V gene end was trimmed by 3 bases and the J gene end by 1 base; junction bases not matched to a gene: 6. Germline values: CDR1 SEHNR, CDR2 FQNEAQ (reference sequence). CDR3 region: CASSFPGTSRTDTQYF. Written as DNA, the CDR3 is TGTGCCAGCAGCTTCCCCGGGACTAGTCGCACAGATACGCAGTATTTT. The variable domain in full, with the rest retrieved from reference TRBV7-9 and TRBJ2-3, is DTGVSQNPRHKITKRGQNVTFRCDPISEHNRLYWYRQTLGQGPEFLTYFQNEAQLEKSRLLSDRFSAERPKGSFSTLEIQRTEQGDSAMYLCASSFPGTSRTDTQYFGPGTRLTVL.

The chain carries TRBV7-8 and TRBJ2-5, with 8 bases fitting TRBD2. The CDR3 length is 18 residues. V gave up 6 bases and J gave up 5 bases; unmatched junction bases: 20. Germline V gene lookup returns CDR1 SGHVS and CDR2 FQNEAQ. The CDR3 spells CASRLGRASGRLRETQYF. The DNA for the CDR3 is TGTGCCAGCAGACTAGGGCGCGCTAGCGGGCGACTCAGGGAGACCCAGTACTTC.

The chain uses TRBV2 and TRBJ2-1; D is ambiguous. V was pared by 6 bases and J by 0 bases, with 6 bases between. CDR1 is SNHLY and CDR2 is FYNNEI in the germline V gene. The CDR3 contains 13 residues. CDR3 sequence reads: CASSPSSYNEQFF. As DNA, the CDR3 is TGTGCCAGCAGCCCGAGCTCCTACAATGAGCAGTTCTTC.

This clone was seen a handful of times. The genes are TRBV7-8 and TRBJ2-3; D may correspond to TRBD1 or TRBD2 (5 bases each). The V gene's germline CDR1 is SGHVS and CDR2 FQNEAQ. Trimming pared 0 bases from V and 5 bases from J, leaving 12 bases between. The CDR3 has 15 residues. DNA for the CDR3: TGTGCCAGCAGCTTAGCGCAGGGCGGGTTAGATACGCAGTATTTT. Its translation is CASSLAQGGLDTQYF.

The V and J genes are TRBV2 and TRBJ1-2; D might be TRBD1 (5 bases). V lost 2 bases to trimming and J lost 3 bases, with 10 bases between them. CDR3 size: 14 residues. CDR1 is SNHLY and CDR2 is FYNNEI in the germline V gene. CDR3 nucleotide sequence: TGTGCCAGCAGTGAAACAACAGGTGACTATGGCTACACCTTC. The encoded protein is CASSETTGDYGYTF.

This clone was recorded only once. Sequence at one end of the junction differs from germline and may be a read error. This chain joins TRBV6-1 and TRBJ1-1; 7 nucleotides agree with TRBD1. Germline CDR1 and CDR2: MNHNS and SASEGT. This CDR3 has 13 amino acids. CDR3 DNA sequence: TGTGCCAGCGGTGAGAAGGGGGCCACTGAAGCTTTCTTT. Amino acid sequence: CASGEKGATEAFF.

The rearrangement uses TRBV24-1 and TRBJ1-2; D perhaps matches TRBD1 (5 bases). Trimming took off 5 bases at V and 4 bases at J, with 16 bases between the two ends. CDR1 is KGHDR, CDR2 SFDVKD, per germline. There are 15 residues in the CDR3. The CDR3 here is CATSAGGGGPYGYTF. DNA for the CDR3: TGTGCCACCAGTGCCGGTGGGGGGGGACCCTATGGCTACACCTTC.

The chain is built from TRBV6-6 and TRBJ2-1; no firm D call. Germline V gene data show CDR1 as MNHNY and CDR2 as SVGAGI (reference sequence). The CDR3 runs 12 residues. The V gene lost 6 bases and the J gene lost 7 bases, with 10 bases spanning the gap. As DNA, the CDR3 is TGTGCCAGCAGAGACGGGCGAAATGAGCAGTTCTTC. It specifies CASRDGRNEQFF.

The chain couples TRBV7-9 to TRBJ2-1; TRBD2 matches 8 bases. Losses at the gene ends were 2 bases for V and 3 bases for J; bases not matched to a gene: 3. The CDR3 has 15 residues. The germline V gene encodes CDR1 SEHNR and CDR2 FQNEAQ (reference sequence). CDR3 protein: CASSLSSGSYNEQFF. DNA of the CDR3: TGTGCCAGCAGCTTATCCAGCGGGAGCTACAATGAGCAGTTCTTC.

The chain uses TRBV4-3 and TRBJ2-5; possible D gene TRBD1, 6 bases. Germline V CDR1 and CDR2: LGHNA, YSLEER. This CDR3 region has 18 residues. V lost 1 base and J 1 base, leaving 19 bases between the germline ends. The CDR3, as DNA: TGCGCCAGCAGCCAAGCCCCCGGGCAGGGGCCCGTCCAAGAGACCCAGTACTTC. Protein sequence: CASSQAPGQGPVQETQYF.

The chain couples TRBV3-1 (or the pseudogene TRBV3-2) to TRBJ2-1; 11 nucleotides agree with TRBD2. Germline CDR1 and CDR2: LGHDT and YNNKEL (reference sequence). After removal of 1 base from V and 8 bases from J, the junction contained 4 bases not matched to a gene. There are 15 residues in the CDR3. CDR3 nucleotides: TGTGCCAGCAGCCAAGGACTAGCGGGGATTCATGAGCAGTTCTTC. Translating gives CASSQGLAGIHEQFF.

This clone was detected only once. The V call is TRBV29-1, the J call TRBJ2-3, with TRBD1 identical over 9 bases. V trimming: 6 bases; J trimming: 0 bases; junction bases outside the gene matches: 7. Germline loops: CDR1 SQVTM, CDR2 ANQGSEA. The CDR3 extends over 15 amino acids. CDR3 in DNA: TGCAGCGTCGGATTTGGACAGGGGAGCACAGATACGCAGTATTTT. This translates into CSVGFGQGSTDTQYF.

The J gene is TRBJ2-1, the V gene TRBV19; TRBD2 matches 12 bases. CDR1 is LNHDA, CDR2 SQIVND, per germline (reference sequence). V lost 7 bases and J lost 8; bases outside the gene matches: 9. This CDR3 comprises 15 residues. CDR3: CASTKLAGGFDEQFF. CDR3 bases: TGTGCCAGTACAAAACTAGCGGGAGGCTTTGATGAGCAGTTCTTC.

This chain links TRBV12-5 with TRBJ2-7; TRBD2 matches 7 bases. The CDR3 totals 16 residues. V lost 0 bases, J lost 7 bases, and 12 bases stayed unmatched. Germline CDR1 and CDR2: LGHNT and FRNRAP. The CDR3 DNA reads TGTGCTAGTGGTTTGGTACTCGAAGGGAGGGCCAGAGAGCAGTACTTC. Translation gives CASGLVLEGRAREQYF. Based on the CDR3 plus reference TRBV12-5 and TRBJ2-7, the full variable domain is DARVTQTPRHKVTEMGQEVTMRCQPILGHNTVFWYRQTMMQGLELLAYFRNRAPLDDSGMPKDRFSAEMPDATLATLKIQPSEPRDSAVYFCASGLVLEGRAREQYFGPGTRLTVT.

The gene calls are TRBV5-1 and TRBJ1-1; 8 positions match TRBD1. With V trimmed by 4 bases and J by 1 base, 6 bases remained unmatched. Looked up from germline, CDR1 is SGHRS and CDR2 is YFSETQ. The CDR3 sequence is 15 residues long. The CDR3 loop is CASSGQGVGNTEAFF. The CDR3 DNA is TGCGCCAGCAGCGGACAGGGCGTCGGGAACACTGAAGCTTTCTTT. The whole variable domain, remainder taken from reference TRBV5-1 and TRBJ1-1, is KAGVTQTPRYLIKTRGQQVTLSCSPISGHRSVSWYQQTPGQGLQFLFEYFSETQRNKGNFPGRFSGRQFSNSRSEMNVSTLELGDSALYLCASSGQGVGNTEAFFGQGTRLTVV.

The chain couples TRBV19 to TRBJ1-6, with TRBD1 identical over 7 bases. The length of the CDR3 is 14 residues. The V segment lost 5 bases and the J segment 9 bases; nucleotides outside the gene matches: 7. The germline CDR1 and CDR2 sequences are LNHDA and SQIVND (reference sequence). This chain's CDR3 is CASSATGVGSPLHF. The CDR3 DNA reads TGTGCCAGTAGTGCTACAGGGGTAGGTTCACCCCTCCACTTT.

This chain uses TRBV6-5 with TRBJ2-7; TRBD2 matches 11 bases. Germline CDR1 reads MNHEY; CDR2 reads SVGAGI. CDR3 length: 15 residues. With V trimmed by 7 bases and J by 1 base, 6 bases remained unmatched. The CDR3 region is CASIATSGSSYEQYF. CDR3 in DNA: TGTGCCAGCATAGCTACTAGCGGGAGTTCCTACGAGCAGTACTTC.

The CDR3 reads CASSLVSSGFETQYF. The CDR3 coding sequence is TGTGCCAGCAGCTTGGTTTCTAGCGGGTTCGAGACCCAGTACTTC. V usage is TRBV5-6 and J usage is TRBJ2-5; 8 bases match TRBD2. Unmatched junction bases numbered 6, after V lost 0 bases and J lost 5 bases. Germline V CDR1 and CDR2: SGHDT, YYEEEE. This CDR3 comprises 15 residues. Using reference TRBV5-6 and TRBJ2-5 for the parts outside the CDR3, the full variable domain is DAGVTQSPTHLIKTRGQQVTLRCSPKSGHDTVSWYQQALGQGPQFIFQYYEEEERQRGNFPDRFSGHQFPNYSSELNVNALLLGDSALYLCASSLVSSGFETQYFGPGTRLLVL.

This rearrangement joins TRBV6-4 to TRBJ2-1; D might be TRBD2 (7 bases). V lost 3 bases, J lost 4 bases, and 19 bases lay in between. There are 17 residues in the CDR3. The germline gives CDR1 MRHNA, CDR2 SNTAGT. The CDR3 reads CASSDPRGEGIYNEQFF. The CDR3 nucleotides read TGTGCCAGCAGTGATCCGAGGGGGGAGGGAATATACAATGAGCAGTTCTTC.

The rearrangement uses TRBV18 and TRBJ1-1, with a tentative D call TRBD1 (5 bases). The CDR3 loop spans 12 amino acids. Germline V CDR1 and CDR2: KGHSH, LQKENI. Trimming cost V 2 bases and J 4 bases, with 5 bases left between them. CDR3 residues: CASSPDSTEAFF. In DNA, the CDR3 is TGTGCCAGCTCACCAGACAGCACTGAAGCTTTCTTT. The full variable domain, in which reference TRBV18 and TRBJ1-1 provide the parts outside the CDR3, is NAGVMQNPRHLVRRRGQEARLRCSPMKGHSHVYWYRQLPEEGLKFMVYLQKENIIDESGMPKERFSAEFPKEGPSILRIQQVVRGDSAAYFCASSPDSTEAFFGQGTRLTVV.

The chain is built from TRBV7-6 and TRBJ2-1; 13 bases are a match to TRBD2. CDR3 size: 15 residues. Trimming at V came to 2 bases and at J to 7 bases, leaving 2 bases not matched to a gene. Germline CDR1 is SGHVS and CDR2 is FNYEAQ. The CDR3 nucleotides read TGTGCCAGCAGCTTAAAGGGACTAGCGGGAAATGAGCAGTTCTTC. Its protein product is CASSLKGLAGNEQFF.